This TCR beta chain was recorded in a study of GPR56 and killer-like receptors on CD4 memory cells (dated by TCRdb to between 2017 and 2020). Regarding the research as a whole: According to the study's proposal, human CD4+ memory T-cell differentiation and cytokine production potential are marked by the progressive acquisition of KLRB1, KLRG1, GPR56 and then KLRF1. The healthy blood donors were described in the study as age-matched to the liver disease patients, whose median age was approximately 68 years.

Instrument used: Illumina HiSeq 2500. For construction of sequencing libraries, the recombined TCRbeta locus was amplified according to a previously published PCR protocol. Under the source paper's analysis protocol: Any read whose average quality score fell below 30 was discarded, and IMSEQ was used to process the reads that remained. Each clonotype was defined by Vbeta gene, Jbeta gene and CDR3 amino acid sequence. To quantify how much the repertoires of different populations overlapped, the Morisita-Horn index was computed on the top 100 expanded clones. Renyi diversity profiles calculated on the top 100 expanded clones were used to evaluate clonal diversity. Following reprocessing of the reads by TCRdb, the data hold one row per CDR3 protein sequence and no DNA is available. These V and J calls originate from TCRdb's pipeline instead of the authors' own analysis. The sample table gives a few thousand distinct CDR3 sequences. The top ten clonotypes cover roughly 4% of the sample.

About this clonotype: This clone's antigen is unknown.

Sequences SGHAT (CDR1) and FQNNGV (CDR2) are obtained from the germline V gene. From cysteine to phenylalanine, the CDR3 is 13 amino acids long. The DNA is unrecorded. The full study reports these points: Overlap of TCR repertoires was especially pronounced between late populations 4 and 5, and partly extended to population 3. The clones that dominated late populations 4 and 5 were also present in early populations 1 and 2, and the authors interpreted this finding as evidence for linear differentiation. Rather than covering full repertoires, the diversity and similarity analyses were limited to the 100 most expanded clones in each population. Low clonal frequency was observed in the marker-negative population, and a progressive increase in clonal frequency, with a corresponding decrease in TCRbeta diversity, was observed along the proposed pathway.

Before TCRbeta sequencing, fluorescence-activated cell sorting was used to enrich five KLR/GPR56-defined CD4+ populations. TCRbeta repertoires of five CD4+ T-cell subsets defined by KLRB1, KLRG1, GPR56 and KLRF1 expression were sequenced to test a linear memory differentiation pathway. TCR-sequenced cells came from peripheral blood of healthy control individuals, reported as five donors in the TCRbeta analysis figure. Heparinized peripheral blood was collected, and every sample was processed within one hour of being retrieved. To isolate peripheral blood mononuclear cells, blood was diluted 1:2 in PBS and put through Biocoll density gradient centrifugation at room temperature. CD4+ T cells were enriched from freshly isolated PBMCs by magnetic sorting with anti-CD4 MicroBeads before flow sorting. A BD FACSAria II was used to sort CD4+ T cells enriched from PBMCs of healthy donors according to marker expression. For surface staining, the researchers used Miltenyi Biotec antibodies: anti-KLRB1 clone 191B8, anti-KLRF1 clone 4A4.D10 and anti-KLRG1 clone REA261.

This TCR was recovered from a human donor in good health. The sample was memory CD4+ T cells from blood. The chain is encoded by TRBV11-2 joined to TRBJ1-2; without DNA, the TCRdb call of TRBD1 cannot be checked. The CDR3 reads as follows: CASSVGTEDGYTF.